This T cell receptor beta chain was captured by sequencing in a study of blood T cell repertoires in COVID-19. Study as a whole: The United States, Italy and Spain supplied acute and convalescent COVID-19 samples. T cells, B-cell-depleted T cells, or PBMCs provided the cDNA or gDNA that served as material.

This clone has a count of ten or more. Authors' data handling: By means of reference gene primer amplification, nucleated cell counts were estimated. Using immunoSEQ multiplex PCR, the repertoire was profiled, and TCRdb retains in-frame clones only, with some absent. That table supplies the V and J calls and clone size; D and trimming were determined from the DNA. The sample holds 100,000 to 150,000 clones; around 81% are singletons and the top ten take 10% to 15%. The sequence derives from a man aged 60-69 years with acute or convalescent COVID-19. The sequenced material came from peripheral blood.

The CDR3 bases are TGTGCCAGCAGTGACTCAGCGGGAACCTACAATGAGCAGTTCTTC. Translating it yields CASSDSAGTYNEQFF. This rearrangement joins TRBV6-4 to TRBJ2-1, with 7 nucleotides matching TRBD2. The germline CDR1 and CDR2 sequences are MRHNA and SNTAGT. The CDR3 contains 15 residues. Trimming cost V 0 bases and J 2 bases; bases outside gene matches: 1.